This T cell receptor beta chain was obtained from a study of T cells of healthy individuals. CDR3 length: 15 residues. V was clipped by 10 bases and J by 3 bases, with 18 bases between them. CDR1 MNHNY and CDR2 SVGAGI come from the germline V gene (reference sequence). One entry per CDR3 protein, called by TCRdb with MiXCR from the 5' RACE reads. The sample shows around 40,000 distinct CDR3 sequences, roughly 4.3% of them seen only once. Ten or more counts support this clonotype. V and J are TRBV6-6 and TRBJ2-2; D not certain. The sequence came from a human donor in good health. The CDR3 protein is CAISLVVGDTGELFF. The DNA for the CDR3 is TGTGCCATCTCCTTAGTGGTTGGGGACACCGGGGAGCTGTTTTTT.